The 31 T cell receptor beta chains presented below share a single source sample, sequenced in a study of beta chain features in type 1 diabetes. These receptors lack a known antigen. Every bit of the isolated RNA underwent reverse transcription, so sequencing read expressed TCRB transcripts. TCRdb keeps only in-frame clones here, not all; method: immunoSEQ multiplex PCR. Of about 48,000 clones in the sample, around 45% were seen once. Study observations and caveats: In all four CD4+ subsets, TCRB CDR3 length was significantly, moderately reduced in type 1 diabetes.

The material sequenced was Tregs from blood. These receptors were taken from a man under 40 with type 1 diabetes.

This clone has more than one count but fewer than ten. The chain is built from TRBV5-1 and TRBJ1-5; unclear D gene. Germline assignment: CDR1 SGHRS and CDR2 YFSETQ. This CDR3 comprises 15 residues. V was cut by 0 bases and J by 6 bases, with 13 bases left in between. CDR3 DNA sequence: TGCGCCAGCAGCTTGGGGCAGGCCGACGGTCAGCCCCAGCATTTT. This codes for CASSLGQADGQPQHF. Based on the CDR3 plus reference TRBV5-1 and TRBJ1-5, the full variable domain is KAGVTQTPRYLIKTRGQQVTLSCSPISGHRSVSWYQQTPGQGLQFLFEYFSETQRNKGNFPGRFSGRQFSNSRSEMNVSTLELGDSALYLCASSLGQADGQPQHFGDGTRLSIL.

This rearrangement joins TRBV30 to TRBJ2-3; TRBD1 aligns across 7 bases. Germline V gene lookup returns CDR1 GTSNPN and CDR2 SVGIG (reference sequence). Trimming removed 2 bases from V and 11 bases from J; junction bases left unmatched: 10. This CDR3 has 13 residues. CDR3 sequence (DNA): TGTGCCTGGAGTCGCCAACAGGGGTGGGAGCAGTATTTT. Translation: CAWSRQQGWEQYF.

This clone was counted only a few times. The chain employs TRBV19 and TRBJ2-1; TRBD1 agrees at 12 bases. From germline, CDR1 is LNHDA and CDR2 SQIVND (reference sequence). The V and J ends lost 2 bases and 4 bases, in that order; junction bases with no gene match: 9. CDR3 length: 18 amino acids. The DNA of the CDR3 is TGTGCCAGTAGTATACCTCCGGGACAGGGGGCAGGATACAATGAGCAGTTCTTC. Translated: CASSIPPGQGAGYNEQFF.

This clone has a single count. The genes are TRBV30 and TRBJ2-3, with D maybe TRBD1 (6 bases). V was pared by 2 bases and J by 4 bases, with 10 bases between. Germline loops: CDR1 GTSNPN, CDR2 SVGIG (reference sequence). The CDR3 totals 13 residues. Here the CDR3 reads CAWSWTVSDTQYF. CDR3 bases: TGTGCCTGGAGTTGGACAGTATCAGATACGCAGTATTTT.

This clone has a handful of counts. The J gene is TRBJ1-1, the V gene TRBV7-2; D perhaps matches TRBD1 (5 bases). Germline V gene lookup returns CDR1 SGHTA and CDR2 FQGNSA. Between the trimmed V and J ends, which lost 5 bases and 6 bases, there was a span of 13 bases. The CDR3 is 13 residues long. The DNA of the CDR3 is TGTGCCAGCAGCCCACAACAGGAGTCTGAAGCTTTCTTT. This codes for CASSPQQESEAFF.

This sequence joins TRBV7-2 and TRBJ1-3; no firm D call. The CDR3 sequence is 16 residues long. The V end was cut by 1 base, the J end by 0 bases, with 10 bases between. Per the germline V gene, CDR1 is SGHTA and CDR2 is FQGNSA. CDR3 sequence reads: CASSLDAPLSGNTIYF. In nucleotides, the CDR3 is TGTGCCAGCAGCTTAGACGCGCCTCTCTCTGGAAACACCATATATTTT.

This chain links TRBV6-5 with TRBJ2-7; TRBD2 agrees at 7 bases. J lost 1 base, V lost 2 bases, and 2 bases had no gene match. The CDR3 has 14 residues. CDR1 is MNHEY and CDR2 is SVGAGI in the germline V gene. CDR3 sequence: CASSYVGGSYEQYF. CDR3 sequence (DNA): TGTGCCAGCAGTTACGTGGGAGGGTCCTACGAGCAGTACTTC.

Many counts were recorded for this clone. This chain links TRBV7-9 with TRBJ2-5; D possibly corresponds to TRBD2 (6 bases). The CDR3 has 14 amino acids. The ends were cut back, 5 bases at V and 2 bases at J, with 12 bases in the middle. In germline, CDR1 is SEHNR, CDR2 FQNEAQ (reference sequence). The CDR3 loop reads CASSPKAGQETQYF. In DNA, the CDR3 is TGTGCCAGCAGCCCCAAGGCGGGGCAAGAGACCCAGTACTTC.

For the CDR3, the DNA is TGTGCCAGCAGTGAAAGTACTAGCGGGAGGTACGAGCAGTACTTC. Residues: CASSESTSGRYEQYF. V and J are TRBV6-1 and TRBJ2-7; 12 bases map to TRBD2. The length of the CDR3 is 15 residues. Germline V gene data show CDR1 as MNHNS and CDR2 as SASEGT. After removal of 2 bases from V and 4 bases from J, the junction contained 3 bases not matched to a gene.

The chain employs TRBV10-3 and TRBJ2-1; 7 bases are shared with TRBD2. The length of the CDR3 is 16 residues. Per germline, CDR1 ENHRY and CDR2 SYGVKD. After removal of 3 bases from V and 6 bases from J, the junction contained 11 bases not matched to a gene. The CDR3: CAISEPTSASGNEQFF. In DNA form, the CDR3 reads TGTGCCATCAGTGAACCTACTAGCGCATCAGGCAATGAGCAGTTCTTC.

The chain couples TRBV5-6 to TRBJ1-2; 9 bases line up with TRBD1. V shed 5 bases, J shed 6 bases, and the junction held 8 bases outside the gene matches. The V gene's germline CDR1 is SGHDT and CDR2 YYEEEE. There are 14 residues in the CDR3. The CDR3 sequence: CASSPKTGGDGYTF. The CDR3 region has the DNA TGTGCCAGCAGTCCGAAAACAGGGGGCGATGGCTACACCTTC.

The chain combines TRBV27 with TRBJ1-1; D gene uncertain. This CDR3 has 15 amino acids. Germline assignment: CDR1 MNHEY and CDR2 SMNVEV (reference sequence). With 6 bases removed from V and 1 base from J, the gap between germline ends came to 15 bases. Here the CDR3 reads CASRVRETPNTEAFF. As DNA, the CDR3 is TGTGCCAGCAGGGTCCGGGAGACCCCGAACACTGAAGCTTTCTTT.

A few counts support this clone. CDR3 coding DNA: TGCGCCAGCAGCTCAGGGGACAGGGGGAGGTTCTACGAGCAGTACTTC. It codes for CASSSGDRGRFYEQYF. The chain uses TRBV5-1 and TRBJ2-7; 11 bases map to TRBD1. There are 16 residues in the CDR3. Germline V gene sequence: CDR1 SGHRS, CDR2 YFSETQ. With 3 bases clipped from V and 3 bases from J, the junction kept 8 bases outside the gene matches.

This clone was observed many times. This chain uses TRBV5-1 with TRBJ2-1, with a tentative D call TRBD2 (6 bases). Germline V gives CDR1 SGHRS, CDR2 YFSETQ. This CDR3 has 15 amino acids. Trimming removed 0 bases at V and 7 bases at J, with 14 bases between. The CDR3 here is CASSLVPGVWNEQFF. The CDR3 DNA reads TGCGCCAGCAGCTTGGTTCCGGGAGTGTGGAATGAGCAGTTCTTC.

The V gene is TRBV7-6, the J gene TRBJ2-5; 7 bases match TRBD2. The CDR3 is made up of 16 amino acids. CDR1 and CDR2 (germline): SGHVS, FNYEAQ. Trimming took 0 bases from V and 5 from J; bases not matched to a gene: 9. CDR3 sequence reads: CASSLAAGLLGETQYF. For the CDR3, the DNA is TGTGCCAGCAGCTTAGCAGCGGGGCTCCTCGGGGAGACCCAGTACTTC. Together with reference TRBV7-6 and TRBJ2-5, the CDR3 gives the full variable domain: GAGVSQSPRYKVTKRGQDVALRCDPISGHVSLYWYRQALGQGPEFLTYFNYEAQQDKSGLPNDRFSAERPEGSISTLTIQRTEQRDSAMYRCASSLAAGLLGETQYFGPGTRLLVL.

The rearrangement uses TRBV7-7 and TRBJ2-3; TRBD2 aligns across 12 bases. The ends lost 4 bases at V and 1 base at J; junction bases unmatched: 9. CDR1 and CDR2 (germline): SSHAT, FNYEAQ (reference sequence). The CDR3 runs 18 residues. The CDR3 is CASSSTSGSMWRTDTQYF. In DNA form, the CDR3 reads TGTGCCAGCAGCTCGACTAGCGGGAGTATGTGGCGCACAGATACGCAGTATTTT.

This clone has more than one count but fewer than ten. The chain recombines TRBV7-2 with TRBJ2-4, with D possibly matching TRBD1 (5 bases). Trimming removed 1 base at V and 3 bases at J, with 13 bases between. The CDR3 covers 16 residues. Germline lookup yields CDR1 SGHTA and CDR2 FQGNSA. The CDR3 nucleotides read TGTGCCAGCAGCTTAGAATTTTGGGGCGACAAAAACATTCAGTACTTC. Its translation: CASSLEFWGDKNIQYF.

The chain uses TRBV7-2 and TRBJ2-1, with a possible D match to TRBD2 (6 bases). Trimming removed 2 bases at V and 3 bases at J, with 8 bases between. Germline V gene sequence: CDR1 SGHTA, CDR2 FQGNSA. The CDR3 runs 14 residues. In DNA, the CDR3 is TGTGCCAGCAGCTTAATGCGGGACTACAATGAGCAGTTCTTC. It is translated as CASSLMRDYNEQFF.

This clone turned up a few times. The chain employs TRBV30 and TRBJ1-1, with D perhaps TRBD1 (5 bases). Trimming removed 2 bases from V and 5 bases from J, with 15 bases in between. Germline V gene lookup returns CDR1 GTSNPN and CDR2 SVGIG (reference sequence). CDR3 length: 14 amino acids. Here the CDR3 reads CAWSKGLGGTEAFF. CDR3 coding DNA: TGTGCCTGGAGTAAGGGGCTGGGAGGGACTGAAGCTTTCTTT.

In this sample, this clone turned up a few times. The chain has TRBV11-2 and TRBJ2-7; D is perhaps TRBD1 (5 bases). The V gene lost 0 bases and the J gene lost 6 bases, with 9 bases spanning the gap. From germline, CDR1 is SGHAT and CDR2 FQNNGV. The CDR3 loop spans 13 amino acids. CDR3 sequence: CASSLDRALEQYF. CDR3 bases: TGTGCCAGCAGCTTAGACAGGGCGCTCGAGCAGTACTTC.

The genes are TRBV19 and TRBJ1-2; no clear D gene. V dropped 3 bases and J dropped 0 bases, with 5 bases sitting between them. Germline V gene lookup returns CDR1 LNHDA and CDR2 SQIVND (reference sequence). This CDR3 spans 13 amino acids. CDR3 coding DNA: TGTGCCAGTAGTATCGGTGCTAACTATGGCTACACCTTC. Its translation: CASSIGANYGYTF.

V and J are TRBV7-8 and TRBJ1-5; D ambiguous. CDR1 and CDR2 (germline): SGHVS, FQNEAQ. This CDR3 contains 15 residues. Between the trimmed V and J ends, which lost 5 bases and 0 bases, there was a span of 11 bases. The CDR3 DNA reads TGTGCCAGCAGCCCGAGGGCTACTAGCAATCAGCCCCAGCATTTT. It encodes CASSPRATSNQPQHF.

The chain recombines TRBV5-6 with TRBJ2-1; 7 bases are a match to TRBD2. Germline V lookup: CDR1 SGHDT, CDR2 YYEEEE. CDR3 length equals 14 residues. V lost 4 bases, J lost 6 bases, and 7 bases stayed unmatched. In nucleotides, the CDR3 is TGTGCCAGCAGCCAGGGACTAAGAGGCAATGAGCAGTTCTTC. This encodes CASSQGLRGNEQFF.

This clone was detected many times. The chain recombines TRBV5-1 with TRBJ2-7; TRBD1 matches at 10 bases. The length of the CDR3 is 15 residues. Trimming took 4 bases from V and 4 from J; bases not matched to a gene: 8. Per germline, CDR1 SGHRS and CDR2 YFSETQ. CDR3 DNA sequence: TGCGCCAGCAGCAGCCGGGACAGGGGACCGTACGAGCAGTACTTC. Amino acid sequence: CASSSRDRGPYEQYF. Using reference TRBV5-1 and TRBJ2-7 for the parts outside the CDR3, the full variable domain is KAGVTQTPRYLIKTRGQQVTLSCSPISGHRSVSWYQQTPGQGLQFLFEYFSETQRNKGNFPGRFSGRQFSNSRSEMNVSTLELGDSALYLCASSSRDRGPYEQYFGPGTRLTVT.

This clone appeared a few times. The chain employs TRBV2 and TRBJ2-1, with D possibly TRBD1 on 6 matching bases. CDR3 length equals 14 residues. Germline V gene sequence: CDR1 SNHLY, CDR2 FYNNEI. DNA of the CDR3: TGTGCGACCCGGGAAGGGGGCTCCTACAATGAGCAGTTCTTC. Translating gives CATREGGSYNEQFF.

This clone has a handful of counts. CDR3 sequence reads: CASSAESGRGTNYGYTF. The CDR3 nucleotides are TGTGCCAGCAGTGCGGAAAGCGGCAGAGGAACTAACTATGGCTACACCTTC. The chain couples TRBV27 to TRBJ1-2; no clear D gene. The CDR3 covers 17 residues. In germline, CDR1 is MNHEY, CDR2 SMNVEV (reference sequence). V was cut by 5 bases and J by 0 bases, with 19 bases left in between.

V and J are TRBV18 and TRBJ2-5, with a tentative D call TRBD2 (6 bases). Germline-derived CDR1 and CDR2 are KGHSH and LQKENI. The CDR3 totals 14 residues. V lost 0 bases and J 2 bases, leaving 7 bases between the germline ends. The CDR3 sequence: CASSPPGLQETQYF. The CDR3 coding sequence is TGTGCCAGCTCACCACCGGGACTTCAAGAGACCCAGTACTTC.

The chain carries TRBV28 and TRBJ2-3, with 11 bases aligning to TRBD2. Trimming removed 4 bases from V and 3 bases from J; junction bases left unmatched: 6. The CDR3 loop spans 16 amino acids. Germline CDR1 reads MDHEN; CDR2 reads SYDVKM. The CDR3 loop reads CASSSLAGAGTDTQYF. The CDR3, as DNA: TGTGCCAGCAGTTCACTAGCGGGAGCCGGGACAGATACGCAGTATTTT.

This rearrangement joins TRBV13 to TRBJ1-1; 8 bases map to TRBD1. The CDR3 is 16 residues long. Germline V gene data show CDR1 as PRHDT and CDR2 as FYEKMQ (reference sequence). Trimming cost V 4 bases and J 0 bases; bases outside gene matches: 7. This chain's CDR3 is CASSSWTGNMNTEAFF. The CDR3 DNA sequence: TGTGCCAGCAGCTCGTGGACAGGGAACATGAACACTGAAGCTTTCTTT.

CDR3 amino acids: CAWTRGSNYGYTF. DNA for the CDR3: TGTGCCTGGACGAGAGGCTCCAACTATGGCTACACCTTC. The genes are TRBV30 and TRBJ1-2; D gene ambiguous. The V gene lost 4 bases and the J gene lost 2 bases, with 11 bases spanning the gap. The germline gives CDR1 GTSNPN, CDR2 SVGIG (reference sequence). CDR3 size: 13 residues.

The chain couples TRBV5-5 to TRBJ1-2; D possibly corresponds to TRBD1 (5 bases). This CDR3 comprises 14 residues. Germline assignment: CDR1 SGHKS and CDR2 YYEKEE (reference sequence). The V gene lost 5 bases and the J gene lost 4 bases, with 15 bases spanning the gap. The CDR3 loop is CASSPTMGGYGYTF. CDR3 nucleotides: TGTGCCAGCAGTCCCACAATGGGGGGCTATGGCTACACCTTC.